Presented here are 13 T cell receptor beta chains from one specimen sequenced in a study of T cells in Graves' hyperthyroidism and ophthalmopathy. Researchers took RNA transcripts and amplified the TCR beta CDR3 regions from them. In the first-round RT-PCR of the TCR CDR3, the HTBI primer set was used. A single record per CDR3 protein comes from TCRdb applying MiXCR to the multiplex PCR reads. This table holds 400,000 to 450,000 distinct CDR3 sequences, roughly 14% found once. The sequenced material came from blood. The receptors here all came from a man between 18 and 35 years old with Graves' ophthalmopathy.

This clonotype was seen at least ten times. This chain links TRBV11-2 with TRBJ1-2; D is unclear. Trimming removed 1 base at V and 8 bases at J, with 14 bases between. The length of the CDR3 is 14 residues. The germline CDR1 and CDR2 sequences are SGHAT and FQNNGV. CDR3: CASSLGPINPGYTF. The CDR3 DNA is TGTGCCAGCAGCTTAGGCCCGATTAACCCCGGCTACACCTTC.

The sample holds many counts of this clonotype. The chain links TRBV3-1 to TRBJ2-7, with D perhaps TRBD1 (5 bases). Germline V gene lookup returns CDR1 LGHDT and CDR2 YNNKEL (reference sequence). V lost 6 bases, J lost 7 bases, and 19 bases lay in between. The CDR3 covers 14 residues. This chain's CDR3 is CASRLDSHKGEQYF. DNA of the CDR3: TGTGCCAGCAGATTAGACAGCCATAAAGGGGAGCAGTACTTC.

This clonotype was recorded many times. This sequence joins TRBV9 and TRBJ2-7; D unclear. V was clipped by 3 bases and J by 3 bases, with 4 bases between them. Germline loops: CDR1 SGDLS, CDR2 YYNGEE. The CDR3 has 11 amino acids. The CDR3, as DNA: TGTGCCAGCAGCGCCGACTACGAGCAGTACTTC. Amino acid sequence: CASSADYEQYF.

V gene TRBV6-1 combines with J gene TRBJ2-7, with 13 bases identical to TRBD2. The CDR3 totals 16 residues. The ends lost 3 bases at V and 6 bases at J; junction bases unmatched: 8. CDR1 MNHNS and CDR2 SASEGT come from the germline V gene. The CDR3 sequence: CASSEWGTSGTGEQYF. CDR3 nucleotides: TGTGCCAGCAGTGAGTGGGGGACTAGCGGGACGGGCGAGCAGTACTTC.

The chain has TRBV24-1 and TRBJ1-3; D call uncertain. Germline CDR1 KGHDR, CDR2 SFDVKD. This CDR3 has 13 residues. With 9 bases removed from V and 0 bases from J, the gap between germline ends came to 8 bases. CDR3 sequence (DNA): TGTGCCACCCTACATTGCTCTGGAAACACCATATATTTT. Translating it yields CATLHCSGNTIYF.

The table lists this clonotype with many counts. The CDR3 DNA sequence: TGCGCCAGCAAAACTGGGACTAGCGGGAGGTGGGGTTCCAATGAGCAGTTCTTC. Translated: CASKTGTSGRWGSNEQFF. This rearrangement joins TRBV5-1 to TRBJ2-1, with 15 bases that match TRBD2. This CDR3 is built from 18 residues. Germline CDR1 SGHRS, CDR2 YFSETQ. V trimming: 6 bases; J trimming: 6 bases; junction bases outside the gene matches: 13.

This clonotype was observed at least ten times. This chain connects TRBV5-1 to TRBJ1-1; D is undetermined. Germline V gives CDR1 SGHRS, CDR2 YFSETQ. Trimming removed 4 bases at V and 2 bases at J, with 12 bases between. This CDR3 is 14 amino acids long. The CDR3 DNA reads TGCGCCAGCAGCAAACCGGGAGCCAACACTGAAGCTTTCTTT. Its translation is CASSKPGANTEAFF.

This clonotype was detected many times. The gene calls are TRBV7-8 and TRBJ2-5, with a tentative D call TRBD2 (5 bases). Germline V CDR1 and CDR2: SGHVS, FQNEAQ. This CDR3 contains 15 residues. Trimming removed 5 bases from V and 1 base from J, with 14 bases in between. Here the CDR3 DNA reads TGTGCCAGCAGCCCGGTGAGGGCCTTCCAAGAGACCCAGTACTTC. The encoded protein is CASSPVRAFQETQYF. Looking up the rest from reference TRBV7-8 and TRBJ2-5 gives the full variable domain: GAGVSQSPRYKVAKRGQDVALRCDPISGHVSLFWYQQALGQGPEFLTYFQNEAQLDKSGLPSDRFFAERPEGSVSTLKIQRTQQEDSAVYLCASSPVRAFQETQYFGPGTRLLVL.

The chain employs TRBV29-1 and TRBJ2-3; 7 nucleotides agree with TRBD2. V dropped 3 bases and J dropped 2; count of bases not matched to a gene: 2. CDR1 is SQVTM and CDR2 is ANQGSEA in the germline V gene. The CDR3 is 13 residues long. CDR3 loop: CSVDRDYTDTQYF. As DNA, the CDR3 is TGCAGCGTTGACCGGGACTACACAGATACGCAGTATTTT.

A remark on this clonotype: This may be a read error: a much more frequent sequence differs by one nucleotide. This chain uses TRBV3-1 with TRBJ2-1; weak D call: TRBD2 (6 bases). Per germline, CDR1 LGHDT and CDR2 YNNKEL (reference sequence). The CDR3 extends over 16 amino acids. V lost 2 bases, J lost 3 bases, and 14 bases lay in between. This CDR3 reads CASSQREYSGYNEQFF. CDR3 DNA sequence: TGTGCCAGCAGCCAACGGGAGTATTCTGGCTACAATGAGCAGTTCTTC.

V is TRBV27 and J is TRBJ2-2, with 8 nucleotides matching TRBD2. With 3 bases clipped from V and 4 bases from J, the junction kept 4 bases outside the gene matches. Germline V gene data show CDR1 as MNHEY and CDR2 as SMNVEV (reference sequence). This CDR3 has 15 amino acids. The DNA of the CDR3 is TGTGCCAGCAGTTTCGGACTAGCAGCCACCGGGGAGCTGTTTTTT. It yields the protein CASSFGLAATGELFF.

At least ten counts were recorded for this clonotype. V usage is TRBV11-2 and J usage is TRBJ2-7; 8 bases agree with TRBD1. The ends lost 4 bases at V and 5 bases at J; junction bases unmatched: 7. Germline values: CDR1 SGHAT, CDR2 FQNNGV. The CDR3 is 14 residues long. CDR3 coding DNA: TGTGCCAGCAGCTCGAACAGGGGGTTCGACGAGCAGTACTTC. It specifies CASSSNRGFDEQYF. Using reference TRBV11-2 and TRBJ2-7 for the parts outside the CDR3, the full variable domain is EAGVAQSPRYKIIEKRQSVAFWCNPISGHATLYWYQQILGQGPKLLIQFQNNGVVDDSQLPKDRFSAERLKGVDSTLKIQPAKLEDSAVYLCASSSNRGFDEQYFGPGTRLTVT.

This clonotype was recorded many times. This rearrangement joins TRBV27 to TRBJ2-7; 10 nucleotides line up with TRBD2. The trim removed 5 bases at V and 1 base at J, leaving 8 bases unmatched. The CDR3 loop spans 16 amino acids. CDR1 MNHEY and CDR2 SMNVEV come from the germline V gene (reference sequence). The DNA for the CDR3 is TGTGCCAGCAGTATCCTACATAGCGGGGGGTCCTACGAGCAGTACTTC. Translated: CASSILHSGGSYEQYF.